The clone carrying this T cell receptor beta chain was found once. What it recognizes is unknown. This sample is drawn from a study of T cell responses to AZD1222 COVID-19 vaccine. Trimming left V 5 bases short and J 4 bases short, with 13 bases between. CDR3 length equals 14 residues. In germline, CDR1 is SGHTA, CDR2 FQGTGA. Study-wide results and limits: Reportedly, nearly half of unique spike TCRs recognized epitopes outside B.1.351/B.1.1.7 mutations. Without day 14 samples, only post-peak T cell repertoires were studied.

Sequencing was performed with immunoSEQ multiplex PCR; in TCRdb, only in-frame clones are kept and a portion is missing. Counted here are more than 95,000 clones, around nine tenths occurring once; the ten biggest clones make up about 4%. The receptor was derived from an adult who received the AZD1222 COVID-19 vaccine. The chain joins TRBV7-3 to TRBJ2-3, with D possibly being TRBD2 (5 bases). The specimen was peripheral blood, collected 28 days after the second AZD1222 dose. DNA for the CDR3: TGTGCCAGCAGCCCCTCAGTGGGAGCAGATACGCAGTATTTT. Translating gives CASSPSVGADTQYF.